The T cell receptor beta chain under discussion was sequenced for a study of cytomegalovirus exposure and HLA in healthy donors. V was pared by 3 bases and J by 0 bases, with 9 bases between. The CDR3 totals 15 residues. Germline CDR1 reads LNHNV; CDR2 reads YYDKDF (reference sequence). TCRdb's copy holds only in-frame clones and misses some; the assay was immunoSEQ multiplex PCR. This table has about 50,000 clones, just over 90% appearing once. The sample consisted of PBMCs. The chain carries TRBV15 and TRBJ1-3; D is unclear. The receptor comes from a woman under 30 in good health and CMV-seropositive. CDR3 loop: CATSRAHNSGNTIYF. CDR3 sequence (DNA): TGTGCCACCAGCAGGGCTCATAACTCTGGAAACACCATATATTTT.